This T cell receptor beta chain is from a study of CD4 T cells in relation to SARS-CoV-2 and coronaviruses. For the study at large: ViraFEST: approximately 10-day antigen culture of PBMCs, then TCR beta CDR3 sequencing.

Germline CDR1 reads MDHEN; CDR2 reads SYDVKM. Trimming shortened V by 6 bases and J by 2 bases, and 10 bases separated the two germline ends. CDR3 length: 14 amino acids. The protocol was immunoSEQ multiplex PCR, while the TCRdb copy is restricted to in-frame clones and leaves out a portion. The sample lists some 44,000 clones, roughly four fifths occurring once. Turning to this clone: Its target is unknown.

The study, taken as a whole, reports: Crossreactive clones expanded significantly less to SARS-CoV-2 than monoreactive clones. Culture-expanded clones reflect memory recall rather than primary priming during culture.

Naive and memory CD4+ T cells were separated from cryopreserved PBMCs. The sequence was collected from an adult with COVID-19. The V and J genes are TRBV28 and TRBJ1-4, with D hard to call. The sequenced sample was naive CD4+ T cells from PBMCs, cultured in vitro. Subset meaning: naive CD4+ T cells isolated by negative enrichment. The CDR3 DNA reads TGTGCCAGCAGATACACGGGGACTAATGAAAAACTGTTTTTT. Amino acids: CASRYTGTNEKLFF.